The next 7 T cell receptor beta chains were all read from a single sample in a study of T cell changes during pregnancy in multiple sclerosis. Sequencing was performed with immunoSEQ multiplex PCR; in TCRdb, only in-frame clones are kept and a portion is missing. The repertoire includes around 60,000 clones, roughly nine tenths of them detected once, and about 0.5% sits in the top ten. Sequencing was performed on CD4+ T cells from peripheral blood mononuclear cells, taken after pregnancy. Every receptor here comes from a female donor in good health, enrolled as a control in a pregnancy study.

This rearrangement joins TRBV5-1 to TRBJ1-4; 9 positions match TRBD1. The V segment lost 3 bases and the J segment 6 bases; nucleotides outside the gene matches: 9. Germline-derived CDR1 and CDR2 are SGHRS and YFSETQ. The CDR3 is made up of 16 amino acids. The CDR3 DNA reads TGCGCCAGCAGCTCGATAAGGGGACAGGGTGATGAAAAACTGTTTTTT. Translated: CASSSIRGQGDEKLFF. The variable domain in full, completed from reference TRBV5-1 and TRBJ1-4, reads KAGVTQTPRYLIKTRGQQVTLSCSPISGHRSVSWYQQTPGQGLQFLFEYFSETQRNKGNFPGRFSGRQFSNSRSEMNVSTLELGDSALYLCASSSIRGQGDEKLFFGSGTQLSVL.

The V gene is TRBV6-1, the J gene TRBJ1-6; 10 bases are a match to TRBD1. V lost 7 bases to trimming and J lost 1 base; unmatched junction nucleotides: 1. The CDR3 spans 15 residues. The germline V gene encodes CDR1 MNHNS and CDR2 SASEGT. CDR3 sequence (DNA): TGTGCCAGCAAGGACAGGGGGTCCTATAATTCACCCCTCCACTTT. It encodes CASKDRGSYNSPLHF.

This clone has just a few counts. The V and J genes are TRBV2 and TRBJ1-1; D gene unclear. This CDR3 is built from 12 residues. Germline V gene sequence: CDR1 SNHLY, CDR2 FYNNEI. V shed 5 bases and J shed 6 bases, with 10 bases lying between them. The CDR3 region has the DNA TGTGCCAGCAGTCGGGGTGTCGCTGAAGCTTTCTTT. Translation gives CASSRGVAEAFF.

The chain couples TRBV6-6 to TRBJ1-2; D not certain. The CDR3 is 14 amino acids. The germline V gene encodes CDR1 MNHNY and CDR2 SVGAGI (reference sequence). The V and J ends lost 11 bases and 0 bases respectively, with 16 bases between them. CDR3 in DNA: TGTGCCGCGATGGGCCCCGTCGCTAACTATGGCTACACCTTC. This encodes CAAMGPVANYGYTF.

The chain employs TRBV7-6 and TRBJ2-1; D is possibly TRBD2 (7 bases). Trimming stripped 1 base from V and 4 bases from J, with 11 bases between. The CDR3 runs to 15 residues. Germline CDR1 reads SGHVS; CDR2 reads FNYEAQ. The CDR3 region is CASSLGRGAYNEQFF. The CDR3 nucleotides read TGTGCCAGCAGCTTAGGTCGGGGGGCTTACAATGAGCAGTTCTTC.

J is TRBJ1-4 and V is TRBV6-1, with 8 bases matching TRBD1. With V trimmed by 2 bases and J by 8 bases, 7 bases remained unmatched. The length of the CDR3 is 15 residues. Germline V gene sequence: CDR1 MNHNS, CDR2 SASEGT. As DNA, the CDR3 is TGTGCCAGCAGTGAACTCAGGGGGCTTTACGAAAAACTGTTTTTT. It yields the protein CASSELRGLYEKLFF.

The chain links TRBV5-4 to TRBJ1-1; TRBD1 might be the D (6 bases). There are 16 residues in the CDR3. Per the germline V gene, CDR1 is SGHNT and CDR2 is YYREEE (reference sequence). Trimming shortened V by 3 bases and J by 4 bases, and 19 bases separated the two germline ends. CDR3 sequence reads: CASSSHKAGAFTEAFF. CDR3 nucleotide sequence: TGTGCCAGCAGCTCTCATAAGGCAGGGGCATTCACTGAAGCTTTCTTT. The variable domain in full, completed from reference TRBV5-4 and TRBJ1-1, reads ETGVTQSPTHLIKTRGQQVTLRCSSQSGHNTVSWYQQALGQGPQFIFQYYREEENGRGNFPPRFSGLQFPNYSSELNVNALELDDSALYLCASSSHKAGAFTEAFFGQGTRLTVV.